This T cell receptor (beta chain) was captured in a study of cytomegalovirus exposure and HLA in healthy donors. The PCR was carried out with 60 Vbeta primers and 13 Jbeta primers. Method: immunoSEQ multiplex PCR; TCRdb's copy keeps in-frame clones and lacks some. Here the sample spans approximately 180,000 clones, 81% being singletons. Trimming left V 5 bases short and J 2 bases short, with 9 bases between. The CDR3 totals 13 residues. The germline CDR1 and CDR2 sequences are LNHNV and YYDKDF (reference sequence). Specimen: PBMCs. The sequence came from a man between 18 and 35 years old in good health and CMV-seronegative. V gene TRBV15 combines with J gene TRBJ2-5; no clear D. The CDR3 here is CATSPVTQETQYF. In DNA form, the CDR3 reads TGTGCCACCAGCCCCGTTACTCAAGAGACCCAGTACTTC. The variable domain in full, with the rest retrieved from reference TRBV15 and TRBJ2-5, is DAMVIQNPRYQVTQFGKPVTLSCSQTLNHNVMYWYQQKSSQAPKLLFHYYDKDFNNEADTPDNFQSRRPNTSFCFLDIRSPGLGDTAMYLCATSPVTQETQYFGPGTRLLVL.